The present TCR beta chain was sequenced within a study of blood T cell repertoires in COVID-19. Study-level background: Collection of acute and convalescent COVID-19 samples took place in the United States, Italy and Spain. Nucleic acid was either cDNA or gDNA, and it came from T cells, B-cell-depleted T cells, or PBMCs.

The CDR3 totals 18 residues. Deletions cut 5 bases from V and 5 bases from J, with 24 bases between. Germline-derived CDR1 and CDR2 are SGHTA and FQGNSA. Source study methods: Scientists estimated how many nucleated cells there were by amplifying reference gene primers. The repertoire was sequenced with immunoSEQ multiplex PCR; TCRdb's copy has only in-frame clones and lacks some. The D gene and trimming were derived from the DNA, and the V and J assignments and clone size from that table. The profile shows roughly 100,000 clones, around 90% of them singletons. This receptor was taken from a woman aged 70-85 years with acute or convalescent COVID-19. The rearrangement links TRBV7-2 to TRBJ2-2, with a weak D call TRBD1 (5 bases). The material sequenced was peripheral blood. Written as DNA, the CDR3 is TGTGCCAGCAGCAAGAAAGTCCCCCAGGGCTTTAAGACCGGGGAGCTGTTTTTT. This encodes CASSKKVPQGFKTGELFF.